This T cell receptor beta chain was recovered during a study of T cell responses to AZD1222 COVID-19 vaccine. Study conclusions and caveats: Reportedly, nearly half of unique spike TCRs recognized epitopes outside B.1.351/B.1.1.7 mutations. CD4 TCRs associated with vaccination spanned spike, dominating at 160-218 and 743-854. White British donors predominated, females outnumbered males, and clonal diversity was possibly underestimated.

Clones were read by immunoSEQ multiplex PCR, and TCRdb kept only the in-frame ones, dropping some. The table has about 120,000 clones, 89% seen once; the top ten hold 3.5% to 5%. The length of the CDR3 is 16 residues. V dropped 2 bases and J dropped 4 bases, with 15 bases sitting between them. Germline assignment: CDR1 MNHEY and CDR2 SVGAGI. This clone was recorded once. Its antigen remains unknown. This sequence originates from an adult in good health. Source: peripheral blood, taken on day 0 of AZD1222 vaccination. V and J are TRBV6-5 and TRBJ2-1; the D gene is possibly TRBD2 (7 bases). Here the CDR3 reads CASSYGGGITYNEQFF. The CDR3 bases are TGTGCCAGCAGTTACGGCGGGGGCATCACTTACAATGAGCAGTTCTTC.